This T cell receptor beta chain was obtained from a study of beta chain features in type 1 diabetes. Study-wide background: Age, gender, cell numbers and subset yield matched between patients and controls.

Broader study findings: Type 1 diabetes patients had TCRB CDR3s that were shorter (moderately but significantly so) in all four CD4+ subsets.

This clone was recorded a few times. The antigen is not known. The study reverse transcribed the entire isolated RNA, so it sequenced expressed TCRB transcripts. Sequenced naive, central memory and regulatory T cell samples produced an average of around 3.9 million reads. Clones were read by immunoSEQ multiplex PCR, and TCRdb kept only the in-frame ones, dropping some. Among about 360,000 clones listed, roughly 12% were seen once. The sequencing input was naive CD4+ T cells from blood. The TCR comes from a man aged 18-30 years in good health.

CDR3 sequence reads: CASSLLAGLTDTQYF. In DNA form, the CDR3 reads TGTGCCAGCAGTCTGCTAGCGGGACTAACAGATACGCAGTATTTT. The rearrangement links TRBV6-1 to TRBJ2-3, with 9 bases that match TRBD2. Trimming cost V 5 bases and J 3 bases; bases outside gene matches: 6. This CDR3 has 15 amino acids. Germline loops: CDR1 MNHNS, CDR2 SASEGT.